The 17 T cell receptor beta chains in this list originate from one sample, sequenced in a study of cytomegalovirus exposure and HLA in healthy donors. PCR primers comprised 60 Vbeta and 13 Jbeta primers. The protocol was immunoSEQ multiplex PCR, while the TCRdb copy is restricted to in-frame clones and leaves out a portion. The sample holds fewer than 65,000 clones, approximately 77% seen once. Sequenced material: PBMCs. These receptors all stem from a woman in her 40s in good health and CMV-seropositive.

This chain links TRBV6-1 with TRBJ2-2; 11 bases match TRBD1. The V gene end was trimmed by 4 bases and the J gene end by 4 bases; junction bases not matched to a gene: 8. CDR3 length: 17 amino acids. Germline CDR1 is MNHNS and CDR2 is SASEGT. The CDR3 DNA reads TGTGCCAGCAGTGTCGTACCGGGACAGGGGGTCACCGGGGAGCTGTTTTTT. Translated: CASSVVPGQGVTGELFF.

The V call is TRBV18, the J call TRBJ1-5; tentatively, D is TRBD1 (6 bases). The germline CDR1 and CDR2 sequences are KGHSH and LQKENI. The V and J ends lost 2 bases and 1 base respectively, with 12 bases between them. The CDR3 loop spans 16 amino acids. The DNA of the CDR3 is TGTGCCAGCTCACCAAACTCAGGGGTAAGCAATCAGCCCCAGCATTTT. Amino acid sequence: CASSPNSGVSNQPQHF.

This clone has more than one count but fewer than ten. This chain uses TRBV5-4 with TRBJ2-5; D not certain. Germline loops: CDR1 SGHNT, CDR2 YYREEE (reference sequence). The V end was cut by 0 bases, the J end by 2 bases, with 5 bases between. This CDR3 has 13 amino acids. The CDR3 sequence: CASSLAPQETQYF. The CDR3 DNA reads TGTGCCAGCAGCTTGGCCCCGCAAGAGACCCAGTACTTC.

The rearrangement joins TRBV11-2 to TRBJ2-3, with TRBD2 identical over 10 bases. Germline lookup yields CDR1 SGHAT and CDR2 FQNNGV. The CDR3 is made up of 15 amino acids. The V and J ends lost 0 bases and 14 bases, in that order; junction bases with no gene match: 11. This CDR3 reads CASSLDLAGEKNPYF. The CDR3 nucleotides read TGTGCCAGCAGCTTAGACCTAGCGGGGGAAAAGAATCCGTATTTT.

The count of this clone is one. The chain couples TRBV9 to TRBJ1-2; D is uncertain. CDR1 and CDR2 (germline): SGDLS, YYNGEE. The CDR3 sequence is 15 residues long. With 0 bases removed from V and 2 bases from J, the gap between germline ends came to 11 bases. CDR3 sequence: CASSVGTHTNYGYTF. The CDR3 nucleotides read TGTGCCAGCAGCGTAGGCACCCACACCAACTATGGCTACACCTTC. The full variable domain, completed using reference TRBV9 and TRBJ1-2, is DSGVTQTPKHLITATGQRVTLRCSPRSGDLSVYWYQQSLDQGLQFLIQYYNGEERAKGNILERFSAQQFPDLHSELNLSSLELGDSALYFCASSVGTHTNYGYTFGSGTRLTVV.

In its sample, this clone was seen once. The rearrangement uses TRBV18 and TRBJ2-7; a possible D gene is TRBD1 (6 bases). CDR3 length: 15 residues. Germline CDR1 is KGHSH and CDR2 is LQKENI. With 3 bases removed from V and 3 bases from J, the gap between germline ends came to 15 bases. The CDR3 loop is CASSPGQPRLYEQYF. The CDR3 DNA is TGTGCCAGCTCACCTGGACAGCCACGACTCTACGAGCAGTACTTC.

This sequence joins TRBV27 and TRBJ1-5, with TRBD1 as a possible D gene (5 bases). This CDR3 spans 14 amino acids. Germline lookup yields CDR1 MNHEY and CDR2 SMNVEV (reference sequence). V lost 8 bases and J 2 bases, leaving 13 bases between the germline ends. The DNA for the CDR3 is TGTGCCAGCCGATCATGGGGGGGCAATCAGCCCCAGCATTTT. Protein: CASRSWGGNQPQHF.

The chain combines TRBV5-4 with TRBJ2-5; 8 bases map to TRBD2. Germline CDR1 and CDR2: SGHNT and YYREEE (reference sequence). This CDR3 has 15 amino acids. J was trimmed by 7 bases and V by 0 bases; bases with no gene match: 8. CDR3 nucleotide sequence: TGTGCCAGCAGCTTGGGACAGGCGGCGGGGGGGACCCAGTACTTC. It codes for CASSLGQAAGGTQYF.

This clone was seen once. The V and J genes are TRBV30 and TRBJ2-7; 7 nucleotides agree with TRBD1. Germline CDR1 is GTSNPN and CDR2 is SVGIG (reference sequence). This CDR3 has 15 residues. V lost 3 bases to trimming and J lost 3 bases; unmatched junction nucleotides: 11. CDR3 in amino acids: CAWRSGTALHYEQYF. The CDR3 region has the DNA TGTGCCTGGAGGTCCGGGACAGCCCTTCACTACGAGCAGTACTTC. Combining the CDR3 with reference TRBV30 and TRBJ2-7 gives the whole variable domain SQTIHQWPATLVQPVGSPLSLECTVEGTSNPNLYWYRQAAGRGLQLLFYSVGIGQISSEVPQNLSASRPQDRQFILSSKKLLLSDSGFYLCAWRSGTALHYEQYFGPGTRLTVT.

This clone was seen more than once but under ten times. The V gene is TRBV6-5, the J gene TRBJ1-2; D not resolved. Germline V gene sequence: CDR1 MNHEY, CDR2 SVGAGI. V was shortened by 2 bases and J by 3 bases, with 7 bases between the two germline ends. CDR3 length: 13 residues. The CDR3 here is CASSYGRDYGYTF. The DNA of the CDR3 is TGTGCCAGCAGTTACGGGCGGGACTATGGCTACACCTTC.

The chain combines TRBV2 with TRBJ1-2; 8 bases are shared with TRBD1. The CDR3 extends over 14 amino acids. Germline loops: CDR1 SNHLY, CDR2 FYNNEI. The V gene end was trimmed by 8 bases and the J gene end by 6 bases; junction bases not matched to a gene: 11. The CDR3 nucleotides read TGTGCCAGCCTACGACAGGGGTGGAGGGATGGCTACACCTTC. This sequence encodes CASLRQGWRDGYTF.

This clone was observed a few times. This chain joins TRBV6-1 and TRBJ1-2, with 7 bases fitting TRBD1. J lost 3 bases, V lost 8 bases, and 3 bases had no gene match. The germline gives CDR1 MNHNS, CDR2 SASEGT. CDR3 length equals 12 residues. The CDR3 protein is CASGRGHYGYTF. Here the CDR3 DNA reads TGTGCCAGCGGTAGGGGGCACTATGGCTACACCTTC.

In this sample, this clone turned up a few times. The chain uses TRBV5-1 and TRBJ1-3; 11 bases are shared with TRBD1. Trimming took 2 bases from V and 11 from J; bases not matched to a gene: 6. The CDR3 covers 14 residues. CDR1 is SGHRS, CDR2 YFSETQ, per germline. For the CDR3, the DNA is TGCGCCAGCAGCTTAGGACAGGGGGCTCCGTCCATATATTTT. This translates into CASSLGQGAPSIYF. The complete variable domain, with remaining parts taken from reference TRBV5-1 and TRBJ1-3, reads KAGVTQTPRYLIKTRGQQVTLSCSPISGHRSVSWYQQTPGQGLQFLFEYFSETQRNKGNFPGRFSGRQFSNSRSEMNVSTLELGDSALYLCASSLGQGAPSIYFGEGSWLTVV.

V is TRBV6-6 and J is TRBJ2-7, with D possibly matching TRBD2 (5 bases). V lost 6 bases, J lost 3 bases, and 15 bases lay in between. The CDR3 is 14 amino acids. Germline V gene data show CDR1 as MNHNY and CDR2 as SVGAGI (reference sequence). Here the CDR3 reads CASRTADGLYEQYF. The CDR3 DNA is TGTGCCAGCAGAACCGCGGACGGACTCTACGAGCAGTACTTC.

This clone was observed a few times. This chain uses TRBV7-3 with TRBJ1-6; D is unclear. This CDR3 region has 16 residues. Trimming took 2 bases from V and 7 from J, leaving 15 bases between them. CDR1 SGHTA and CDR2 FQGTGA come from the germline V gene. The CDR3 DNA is TGTGCCAGCAGCTTATCGGGAGCCACCCAGAATTCACCCCTCCACTTT. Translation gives CASSLSGATQNSPLHF.

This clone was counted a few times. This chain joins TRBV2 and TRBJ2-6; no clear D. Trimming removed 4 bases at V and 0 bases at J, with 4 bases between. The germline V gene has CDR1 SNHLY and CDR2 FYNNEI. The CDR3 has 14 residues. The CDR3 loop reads CASSGSSGANVLTF. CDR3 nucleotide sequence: TGTGCCAGCAGTGGTAGCTCTGGGGCCAACGTCCTGACTTTC.

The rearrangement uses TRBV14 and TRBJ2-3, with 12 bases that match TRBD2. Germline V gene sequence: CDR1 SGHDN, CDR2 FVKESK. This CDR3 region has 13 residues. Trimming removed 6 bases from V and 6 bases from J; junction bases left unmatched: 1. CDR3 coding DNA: TGTGCCAGCAGACTAGCGGGGGGTGATACGCAGTATTTT. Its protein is CASRLAGGDTQYF.